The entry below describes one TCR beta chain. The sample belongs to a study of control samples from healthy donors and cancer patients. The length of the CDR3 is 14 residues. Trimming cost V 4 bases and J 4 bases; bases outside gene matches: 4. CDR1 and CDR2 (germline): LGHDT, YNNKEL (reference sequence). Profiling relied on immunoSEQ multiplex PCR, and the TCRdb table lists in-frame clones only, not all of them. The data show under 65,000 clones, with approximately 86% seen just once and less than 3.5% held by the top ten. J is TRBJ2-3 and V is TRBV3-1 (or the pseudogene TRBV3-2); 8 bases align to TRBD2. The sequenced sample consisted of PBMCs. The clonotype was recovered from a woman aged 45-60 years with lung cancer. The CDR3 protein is CASSLTSGPDTQYF. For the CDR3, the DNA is TGTGCCAGCAGCCTTACTAGCGGCCCAGATACGCAGTATTTT.